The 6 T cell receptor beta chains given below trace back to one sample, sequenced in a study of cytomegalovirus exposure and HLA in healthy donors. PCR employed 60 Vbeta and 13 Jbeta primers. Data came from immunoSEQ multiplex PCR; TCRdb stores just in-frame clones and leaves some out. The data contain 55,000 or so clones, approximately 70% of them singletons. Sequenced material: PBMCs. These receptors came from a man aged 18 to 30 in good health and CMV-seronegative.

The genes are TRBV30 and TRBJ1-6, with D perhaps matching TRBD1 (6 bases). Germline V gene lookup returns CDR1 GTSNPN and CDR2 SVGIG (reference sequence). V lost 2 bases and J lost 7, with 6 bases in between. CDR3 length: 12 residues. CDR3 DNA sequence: TGTGCCTGGAGTACAGGGAATTCACCCCTCCACTTT. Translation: CAWSTGNSPLHF.

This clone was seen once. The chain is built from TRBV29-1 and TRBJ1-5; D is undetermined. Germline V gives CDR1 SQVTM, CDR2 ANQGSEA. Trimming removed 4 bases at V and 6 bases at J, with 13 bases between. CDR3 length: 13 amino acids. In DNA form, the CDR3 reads TGCAGCGTTGGTTCCGGGTTGACTCAGCCCCAGCATTTT. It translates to CSVGSGLTQPQHF. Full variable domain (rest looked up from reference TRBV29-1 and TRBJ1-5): SAVISQKPSRDICQRGTSLTIQCQVDSQVTMMFWYRQQPGQSLTLIATANQGSEATYESGFVIDKFPISRPNLTFSTLTVSNMSPEDSSIYLCSVGSGLTQPQHFGDGTRLSIL.

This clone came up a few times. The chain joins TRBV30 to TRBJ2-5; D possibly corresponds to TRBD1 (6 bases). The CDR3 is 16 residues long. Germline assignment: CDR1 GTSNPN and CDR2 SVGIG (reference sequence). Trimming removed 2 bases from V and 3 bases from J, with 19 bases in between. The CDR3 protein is CAWSTSGHNYKETQYF. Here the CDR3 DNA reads TGTGCCTGGAGTACTTCGGGACACAATTATAAAGAGACCCAGTACTTC. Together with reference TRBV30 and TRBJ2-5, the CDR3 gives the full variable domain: SQTIHQWPATLVQPVGSPLSLECTVEGTSNPNLYWYRQAAGRGLQLLFYSVGIGQISSEVPQNLSASRPQDRQFILSSKKLLLSDSGFYLCAWSTSGHNYKETQYFGPGTRLLVL.

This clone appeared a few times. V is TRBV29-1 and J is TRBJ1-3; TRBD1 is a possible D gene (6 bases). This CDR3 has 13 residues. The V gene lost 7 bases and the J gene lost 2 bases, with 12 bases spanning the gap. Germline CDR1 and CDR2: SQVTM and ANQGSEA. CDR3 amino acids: CSAHRAPGNTIYF. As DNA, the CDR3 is TGCAGCGCCCACAGGGCCCCTGGAAACACCATATATTTT.

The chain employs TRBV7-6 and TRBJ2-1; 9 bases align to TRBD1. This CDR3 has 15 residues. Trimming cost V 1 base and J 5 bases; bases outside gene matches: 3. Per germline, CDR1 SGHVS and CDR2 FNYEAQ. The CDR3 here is CASSLVGTGNNEQFF. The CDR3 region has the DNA TGTGCCAGCAGCTTAGTGGGGACAGGGAACAATGAGCAGTTCTTC.

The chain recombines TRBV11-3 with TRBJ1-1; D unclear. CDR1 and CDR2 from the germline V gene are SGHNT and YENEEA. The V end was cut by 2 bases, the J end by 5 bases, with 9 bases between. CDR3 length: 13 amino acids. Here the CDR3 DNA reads TGTGCCAGCAGCTTATTAGCGGAAACTGAAGCTTTCTTT. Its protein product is CASSLLAETEAFF.